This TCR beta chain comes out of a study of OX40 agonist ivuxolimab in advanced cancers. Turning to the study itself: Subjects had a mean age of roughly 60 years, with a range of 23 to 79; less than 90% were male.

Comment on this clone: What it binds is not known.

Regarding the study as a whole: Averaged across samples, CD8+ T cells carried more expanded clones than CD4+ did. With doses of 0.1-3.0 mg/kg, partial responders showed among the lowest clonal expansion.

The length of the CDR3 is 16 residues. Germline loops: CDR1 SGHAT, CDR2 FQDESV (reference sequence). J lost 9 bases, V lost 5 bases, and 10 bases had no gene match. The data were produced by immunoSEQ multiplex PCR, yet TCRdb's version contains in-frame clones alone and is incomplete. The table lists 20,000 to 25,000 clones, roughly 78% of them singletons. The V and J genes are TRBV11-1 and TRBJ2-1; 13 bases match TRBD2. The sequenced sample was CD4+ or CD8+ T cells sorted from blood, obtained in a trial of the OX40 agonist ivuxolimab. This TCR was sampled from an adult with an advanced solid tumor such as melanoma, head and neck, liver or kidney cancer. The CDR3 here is CASSPSPGTSGIEQFF. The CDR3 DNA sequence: TGTGCCAGCAGCCCTTCCCCCGGGACTAGCGGGATTGAGCAGTTCTTC.